These 29 T cell receptor beta chains were sequenced from one sample in a study of blood T cell repertoires in COVID-19. Method: immunoSEQ multiplex PCR; TCRdb's copy keeps in-frame clones and lacks some. In the table there are about 120,000 clones, 70% to 90% of which are singletons. Sequenced material: peripheral blood. Receptor source: a woman aged 50 to 60 with acute or convalescent COVID-19.

This chain joins TRBV2 and TRBJ1-1; D is undetermined. Between the trimmed V and J ends, which lost 3 bases and 6 bases, there was a span of 11 bases. The V gene's germline CDR1 is SNHLY and CDR2 FYNNEI. This CDR3 has 13 residues. As DNA, the CDR3 is TGTGCCAGCAGTGATCTGCGCGATCCTGAAGCTTTCTTT. It codes for CASSDLRDPEAFF. The full variable domain, in which reference TRBV2 and TRBJ1-1 provide the parts outside the CDR3, is EPEVTQTPSHQVTQMGQEVILRCVPISNHLYFYWYRQILGQKVEFLVSFYNNEISEKSEIFDDQFSVERPDGSNFTLKIRSTKLEDSAMYFCASSDLRDPEAFFGQGTRLTVV.

This chain uses TRBV6-5 with TRBJ2-1; 7 bases line up with TRBD2. There are 14 residues in the CDR3. CDR1 and CDR2 (germline): MNHEY, SVGAGI. The J segment lost 6 bases and the V segment lost 6 bases, leaving 8 bases of the junction unmatched. This chain's CDR3 is CASRAGLIGNEQFF. DNA of the CDR3: TGTGCCAGCAGAGCGGGACTAATAGGCAATGAGCAGTTCTTC.

V and J are TRBV5-5 and TRBJ2-1; TRBD1 matches at 7 bases. Germline V gene lookup returns CDR1 SGHKS and CDR2 YYEKEE (reference sequence). V shed 6 bases, J shed 0 bases, and the junction held 6 bases outside the gene matches. The CDR3 is 15 residues long. This chain's CDR3 is CASTPEGASYNEQFF. CDR3 DNA sequence: TGTGCCAGCACCCCTGAGGGGGCCTCCTACAATGAGCAGTTCTTC.

This chain connects TRBV5-1 to TRBJ2-2, with D perhaps TRBD1 (6 bases). Germline CDR1 is SGHRS and CDR2 is YFSETQ. With 5 bases removed from V and 5 bases from J, the gap between germline ends came to 13 bases. This CDR3 spans 14 amino acids. CDR3 nucleotides: TGCGCCAGCAGAGAAACAGGGAAAACCGGGGAGCTGTTTTTT. This codes for CASRETGKTGELFF.

This sequence joins TRBV6-5 and TRBJ2-1; TRBD1 matches 12 bases. The V segment lost 7 bases and the J segment 15 bases; nucleotides outside the gene matches: 16. The germline V gene encodes CDR1 MNHEY and CDR2 SVGAGI. The CDR3 has 15 residues. CDR3 nucleotides: TGTGCCAGCACCCCCCCGGGGGACAGGGGGCTGAAGTTGTTCTTC. Its translation: CASTPPGDRGLKLFF.

The CDR3 loop is CASSLAAAGAQNEQYF. CDR3 nucleotides: TGCGCCAGCAGCTTGGCCGCAGCGGGAGCACAAAACGAGCAGTACTTC. The chain has TRBV5-1 and TRBJ2-7; 8 positions agree with TRBD2. The trim removed 0 bases at V and 5 bases at J, leaving 10 bases unmatched. CDR3 length equals 16 residues. The V gene's germline CDR1 is SGHRS and CDR2 YFSETQ.

The J gene is TRBJ1-3, the V gene TRBV7-2, with D maybe TRBD1 (6 bases). The V and J ends lost 5 bases and 2 bases respectively, with 13 bases between them. CDR3 length: 15 residues. CDR1 and CDR2 (germline): SGHTA, FQGNSA. In DNA form, the CDR3 reads TGTGCCAGCAGCCCGCTGACAGGAGCTGGAAACACCATATATTTT. Translating gives CASSPLTGAGNTIYF.

The J gene is TRBJ1-2, the V gene TRBV6-5; D not certain. CDR3 length: 14 residues. V was pared by 6 bases and J by 2 bases, with 13 bases between. Germline V lookup: CDR1 MNHEY, CDR2 SVGAGI. CDR3 nucleotide sequence: TGTGCCAGCAGCATCTACACAGAAAACTATGGCTACACCTTC. Amino acid sequence: CASSIYTENYGYTF.

J is TRBJ2-7 and V is TRBV6-4; D ambiguous. CDR3 length: 14 residues. Germline V gene lookup returns CDR1 MRHNA and CDR2 SNTAGT. Trimming took 4 bases from V and 3 from J, leaving 13 bases between them. CDR3 sequence reads: CASSVELLDYEQYF. Written as DNA, the CDR3 is TGTGCCAGCAGTGTTGAACTCCTAGACTACGAGCAGTACTTC.

The chain carries TRBV25-1 and TRBJ2-1, with TRBD2 matching 11 bases. This CDR3 has 15 amino acids. V trimming: 5 bases; J trimming: 9 bases; junction bases outside the gene matches: 9. The germline CDR1 and CDR2 sequences are MGHDK and SYGVNS. The DNA for the CDR3 is TGTGCCAGCAGTAGACTAGCGGGGTCCCCCAGTGAGCAGTTCTTC. Translated: CASSRLAGSPSEQFF. The full variable domain, its missing parts supplied by reference TRBV25-1 and TRBJ2-1, is EADIYQTPRYLVIGTGKKITLECSQTMGHDKMYWYQQDPGMELHLIHYSYGVNSTEKGDLSSESTVSRIRTEHFPLTLESARPSHTSQYLCASSRLAGSPSEQFFGPGTRLTVL.

V gene TRBV18 combines with J gene TRBJ2-7; TRBD2 matches at 11 bases. The germline gives CDR1 KGHSH, CDR2 LQKENI. The CDR3 totals 15 residues. Trimming took 5 bases from V and 2 from J; bases not matched to a gene: 5. Here the CDR3 reads CASSEGTSGTYEQYF. The CDR3 DNA is TGTGCCAGCTCAGAGGGGACTAGCGGAACCTACGAGCAGTACTTC. Combining the CDR3 with reference TRBV18 and TRBJ2-7 gives the whole variable domain NAGVMQNPRHLVRRRGQEARLRCSPMKGHSHVYWYRQLPEEGLKFMVYLQKENIIDESGMPKERFSAEFPKEGPSILRIQQVVRGDSAAYFCASSEGTSGTYEQYFGPGTRLTVT.

The chain joins TRBV6-5 to TRBJ2-7; 9 nucleotides match TRBD1. The CDR3 length is 15 residues. The germline V gene encodes CDR1 MNHEY and CDR2 SVGAGI. Trimming cost V 6 bases and J 2 bases; bases outside gene matches: 8. CDR3 DNA sequence: TGTGCCAGCAGCCGTCGAGGGACAGGGACCTACGAGCAGTACTTC. Translating gives CASSRRGTGTYEQYF.

Here the CDR3 DNA reads TGTGCTTGTCAAGGGGGCGGACTCTTTGGCTACACCTTC. Translated: CACQGGGLFGYTF. V and J are TRBV30 and TRBJ1-2, with 7 nucleotides matching TRBD1. Germline values: CDR1 GTSNPN, CDR2 SVGIG (reference sequence). The CDR3 is made up of 13 amino acids.

The chain carries TRBV2 and TRBJ1-5; perhaps TRBD1 as D (5 bases). V lost 6 bases and J 4 bases, leaving 16 bases between the germline ends. CDR1 and CDR2 (germline): SNHLY, FYNNEI. The CDR3 is made up of 15 amino acids. The CDR3 sequence: CASRFREGINQPQHF. As DNA, the CDR3 is TGTGCCAGCAGGTTTCGGGAGGGGATTAATCAGCCCCAGCATTTT.

The V gene is TRBV7-9, the J gene TRBJ2-3, with 9 bases that match TRBD2. Unmatched junction bases numbered 6, after V lost 0 bases and J lost 2 bases. The V gene's germline CDR1 is SEHNR and CDR2 FQNEAQ (reference sequence). CDR3 size: 17 residues. CDR3 nucleotides: TGTGCCAGCAGCTTAGCGCAGACTAGCGGATTCACAGATACGCAGTATTTT. Amino acid sequence: CASSLAQTSGFTDTQYF.

This chain connects TRBV21-1 to TRBJ2-1; the D segment call TRBD2 is taken from the table without a DNA check. TRBV21-1 is a pseudogene segment. CDR3 length equals 18 residues. The CDR3 protein is CASSKFASPAVPYNEQFF. The CDR3 DNA reads as TGTGCCAGCAGCAAATTCGCTAGCCCTGCCGTACCCTACAATGAGCAGTTCTTC.

The chain uses TRBV6-2 or TRBV6-3 and TRBJ2-3, with TRBD2 matching over 10 bases. V lost 5 bases, J lost 1 base, and 3 bases stayed unmatched. CDR1 is MNHEY, CDR2 SVGEGT, per germline. The CDR3 is made up of 15 amino acids. The CDR3 protein is CASSALAGGTDTQYF. The DNA for the CDR3 is TGTGCCAGCAGTGCTCTAGCGGGGGGCACAGATACGCAGTATTTT.

This chain uses TRBV28 with TRBJ1-6, with TRBD1 as a possible D gene (6 bases). Trimming removed 3 bases at V and 9 bases at J, with 21 bases between. Germline assignment: CDR1 MDHEN and CDR2 SYDVKM. The CDR3 has 17 amino acids. This CDR3 reads CASSFRPTGRGGSPLHF. CDR3 DNA: TGTGCCAGCAGTTTCCGCCCGACAGGCCGCGGGGGTTCACCCCTCCACTTT. The full variable domain, rest sourced from reference TRBV28 and TRBJ1-6, is DVKVTQSSRYLVKRTGEKVFLECVQDMDHENMFWYRQDPGLGLRLIYFSYDVKMKEKGDIPEGYSVSREKKERFSLILESASTNQTSMYLCASSFRPTGRGGSPLHFGNGTRLTVT.

Many counts were recorded for this clone. The V gene is TRBV7-9, the J gene TRBJ2-2, with D possibly TRBD1 on 6 matching bases. The CDR3 consists of 15 residues. Germline CDR1 SEHNR, CDR2 FQNEAQ (reference sequence). V lost 5 bases, J lost 0 bases, and 10 bases lay in between. The DNA for the CDR3 is TGTGCCAGCAGCCTGGGGGCCGCGAACACCGGGGAGCTGTTTTTT. Translating gives CASSLGAANTGELFF.

The chain has TRBV18 and TRBJ2-2, with 8 bases matching TRBD2. Trimming took 8 bases from V and 6 from J; bases not matched to a gene: 8. The CDR3 sequence is 14 residues long. The germline CDR1 and CDR2 sequences are KGHSH and LQKENI. The CDR3 DNA follows: TGTGCCAGCGAACTAGCGGTCCAGGCCGGGGAGCTGTTTTTT. It is translated as CASELAVQAGELFF.

V usage is TRBV5-5 and J usage is TRBJ2-2; weak D call: TRBD1 (5 bases). Germline loops: CDR1 SGHKS, CDR2 YYEKEE (reference sequence). This CDR3 is built from 16 residues. V lost 0 bases, J lost 5 bases, and 14 bases lay in between. CDR3 coding DNA: TGTGCCAGCAGCTTGGAGGCAGGGATAGGGACCGGGGAGCTGTTTTTT. It encodes CASSLEAGIGTGELFF.

V and J are TRBV2 and TRBJ2-7; the D gene is possibly TRBD2 (5 bases). CDR1 is SNHLY and CDR2 is FYNNEI in the germline V gene. The CDR3 totals 16 residues. Trimming pared 3 bases from V and 3 bases from J, leaving 18 bases between. The CDR3, as DNA: TGTGCCAGCAGTGATGTGGGAGTATCACAGCGCTACGAGCAGTACTTC. Amino acid sequence: CASSDVGVSQRYEQYF.

The V call is TRBV7-2, the J call TRBJ1-3; tentative D call: TRBD1 (5 bases). V lost 5 bases and J 0 bases, leaving 11 bases between the germline ends. The CDR3 is 15 amino acids. Germline CDR1 is SGHTA and CDR2 is FQGNSA. DNA of the CDR3: TGTGCCAGCAGCCCAAGCGACAGCTCTGGAAACACCATATATTTT. Encoded protein: CASSPSDSSGNTIYF.

The chain combines TRBV3-1 (or the pseudogene TRBV3-2) with TRBJ2-3; TRBD2 aligns across 10 bases. Unmatched junction bases numbered 7, after V lost 3 bases and J lost 4 bases. Per the germline V gene, CDR1 is LGHDT and CDR2 is YNNKEL (reference sequence). This CDR3 has 16 residues. CDR3 in DNA: TGTGCCAGCAGCCATATCAGCGGGAGGGCCCCAGATACGCAGTATTTT. Its protein product is CASSHISGRAPDTQYF.

This chain links TRBV27 with TRBJ1-4, with TRBD1 as a possible D gene (6 bases). This CDR3 region has 18 residues. Trimming shortened V by 7 bases and J by 2 bases, and 23 bases separated the two germline ends. From germline, CDR1 is MNHEY and CDR2 SMNVEV (reference sequence). CDR3 bases: TGTGCCAGCACCCCCAGGGGATGGGGGATTGTGACTAATGAAAAACTGTTTTTT. It codes for CASTPRGWGIVTNEKLFF.

The V and J genes are TRBV28 and TRBJ1-3; TRBD1 aligns across 8 bases. Germline CDR1 and CDR2: MDHEN and SYDVKM. V lost 6 bases and J lost 0; bases outside the gene matches: 13. This CDR3 is built from 18 residues. The CDR3 loop reads CASSRDRRLPSSGNTIYF. CDR3 nucleotides: TGTGCCAGCAGCCGGGACAGGCGATTACCTTCCTCTGGAAACACCATATATTTT.

The rearrangement joins TRBV5-1 to TRBJ2-7; no reliable D call. Trimming pared 2 bases from V and 4 bases from J, leaving 13 bases between. Germline loops: CDR1 SGHRS, CDR2 YFSETQ. The CDR3 is 14 amino acids. CDR3 coding DNA: TGCGCCAGCAGCTTTCAGGTTACAAATTACGAGCAGTACTTC. Its translation: CASSFQVTNYEQYF.

This chain connects TRBV18 to TRBJ2-7; TRBD1 agrees at 9 bases. The length of the CDR3 is 14 residues. With V trimmed by 5 bases and J by 7 bases, 9 bases remained unmatched. Germline V gene sequence: CDR1 KGHSH, CDR2 LQKENI. CDR3 in DNA: TGTGCCAGCTCAGACGGGACAGGGAAGGCGGAGCAGTACTTC. Encoded protein: CASSDGTGKAEQYF.

The V call is TRBV7-9, the J call TRBJ2-2; a weak D match, TRBD2 (5 bases). The CDR3 consists of 14 residues. Looked up from germline, CDR1 is SEHNR and CDR2 is FQNEAQ (reference sequence). Between the trimmed V and J ends, which lost 2 bases and 4 bases, there was a span of 8 bases. The CDR3 loop reads CASSLLAGTGELFF. Here the CDR3 DNA reads TGTGCCAGCAGCTTACTAGCAGGCACCGGGGAGCTGTTTTTT.